The T cell receptor (beta chain) under discussion was sequenced for a study of identical twins. For this clonotype: Its antigen is not known.

The V and J ends lost 4 bases and 0 bases respectively, with 11 bases between them. This CDR3 comprises 15 residues. Germline CDR1 is SGHVS and CDR2 is FQNEAQ. Study-level points and caveats: Models underestimated how often monozygotic twins shared out-of-frame TCR alpha. Abundant cord blood beta clonotypes carried fewer insertions; memory repertoires showed none. Analyses based on zero insertions could be partly confounded by invariant MAIT and iNKT cells.

Through template switching, a universal primer site was introduced, and the cDNA contained unique molecular identifiers. TCRdb recomputed calls from the 5' RACE reads with MiXCR, one row per CDR3 protein. The sample lists a few hundred thousand distinct CDR3 sequences, roughly an eighth occurring once. In addition, the sample was reused for a study of yellow fever vaccine responses in identical twins.

The chain joins TRBV7-8 to TRBJ2-3, with D perhaps given as TRBD1 or TRBD2 (5 bases each). The specimen sequenced was memory (CD45RO+) T cells sorted from blood. The TCR sequence derives from a woman under 30 in good health. The CDR3: CASSSPGRSTDTQYF. The CDR3 nucleotides are TGTGCCAGCAGCTCCCCGGGACGGAGCACAGATACGCAGTATTTT.